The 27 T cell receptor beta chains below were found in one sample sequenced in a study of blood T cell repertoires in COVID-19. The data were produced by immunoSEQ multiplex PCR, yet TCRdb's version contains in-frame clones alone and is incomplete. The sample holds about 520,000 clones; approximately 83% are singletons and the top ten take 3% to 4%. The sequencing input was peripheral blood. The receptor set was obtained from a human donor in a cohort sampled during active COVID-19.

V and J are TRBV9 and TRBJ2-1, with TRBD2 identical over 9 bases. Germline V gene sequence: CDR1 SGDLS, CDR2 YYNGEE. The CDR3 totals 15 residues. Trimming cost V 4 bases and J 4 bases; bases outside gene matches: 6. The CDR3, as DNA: TGTGCCAGCAGCCCCCGACTAGCGGATTACAATGAGCAGTTCTTC. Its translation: CASSPRLADYNEQFF.

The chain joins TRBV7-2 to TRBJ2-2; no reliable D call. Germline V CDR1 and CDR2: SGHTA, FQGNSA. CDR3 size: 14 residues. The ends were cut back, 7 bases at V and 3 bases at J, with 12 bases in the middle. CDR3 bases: TGTGCCAGCACATGGGCCGCTCACACCGGGGAGCTGTTTTTT. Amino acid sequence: CASTWAAHTGELFF.

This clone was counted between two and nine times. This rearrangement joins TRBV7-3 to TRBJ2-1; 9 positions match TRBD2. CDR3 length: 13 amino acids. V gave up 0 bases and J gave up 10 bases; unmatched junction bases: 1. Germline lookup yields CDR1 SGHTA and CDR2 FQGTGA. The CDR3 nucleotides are TGTGCCAGCAGCTTAACGCTAGCGGGGGAGCAGTTCTTC. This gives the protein CASSLTLAGEQFF. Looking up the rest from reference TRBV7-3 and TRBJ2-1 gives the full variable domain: GAGVSQTPSNKVTEKGKYVELRCDPISGHTALYWYRQSLGQGPEFLIYFQGTGAADDSGLPNDRFFAVRPEGSVSTLKIQRTERGDSAVYLCASSLTLAGEQFFGPGTRLTVL.

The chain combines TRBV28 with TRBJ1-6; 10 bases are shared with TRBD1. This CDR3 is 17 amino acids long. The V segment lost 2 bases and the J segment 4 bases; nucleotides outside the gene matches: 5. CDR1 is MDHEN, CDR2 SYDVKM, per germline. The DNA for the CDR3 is TGTGCCAGCAGTTTACCGGGACAGGGGAAATATAATTCACCCCTCCACTTT. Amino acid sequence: CASSLPGQGKYNSPLHF.

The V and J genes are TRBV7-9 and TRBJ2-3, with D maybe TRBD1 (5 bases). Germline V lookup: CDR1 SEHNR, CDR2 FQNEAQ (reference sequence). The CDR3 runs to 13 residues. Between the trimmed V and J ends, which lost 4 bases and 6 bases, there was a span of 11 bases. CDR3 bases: TGTGCCAGCAGCTCCCCAGGGCGGGATACGCAGTATTTT. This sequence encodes CASSSPGRDTQYF. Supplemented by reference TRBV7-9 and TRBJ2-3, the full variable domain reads DTGVSQNPRHKITKRGQNVTFRCDPISEHNRLYWYRQTLGQGPEFLTYFQNEAQLEKSRLLSDRFSAERPKGSFSTLEIQRTEQGDSAMYLCASSSPGRDTQYFGPGTRLTVL.

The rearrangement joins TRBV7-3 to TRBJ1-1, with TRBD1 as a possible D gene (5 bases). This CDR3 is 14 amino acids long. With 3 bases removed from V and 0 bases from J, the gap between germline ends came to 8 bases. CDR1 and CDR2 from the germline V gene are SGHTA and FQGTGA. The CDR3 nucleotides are TGTGCCAGCAGCTTTGACAGCGTGAACACTGAAGCTTTCTTT. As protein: CASSFDSVNTEAFF. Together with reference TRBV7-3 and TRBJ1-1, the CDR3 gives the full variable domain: GAGVSQTPSNKVTEKGKYVELRCDPISGHTALYWYRQSLGQGPEFLIYFQGTGAADDSGLPNDRFFAVRPEGSVSTLKIQRTERGDSAVYLCASSFDSVNTEAFFGQGTRLTVV.

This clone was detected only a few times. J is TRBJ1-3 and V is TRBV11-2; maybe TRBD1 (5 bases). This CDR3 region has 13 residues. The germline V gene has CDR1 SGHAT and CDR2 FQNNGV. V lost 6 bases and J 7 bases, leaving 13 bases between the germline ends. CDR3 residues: CASRWTPGNTIYF. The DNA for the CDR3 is TGTGCCAGCAGATGGACACCCGGCAACACCATATATTTT.

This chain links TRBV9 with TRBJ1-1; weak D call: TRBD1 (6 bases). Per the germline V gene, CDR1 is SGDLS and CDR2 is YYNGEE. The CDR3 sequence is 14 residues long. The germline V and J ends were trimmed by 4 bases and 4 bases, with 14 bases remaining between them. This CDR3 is CASSPGAGATEAFF. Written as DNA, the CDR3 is TGTGCCAGCAGCCCCGGGGCGGGGGCCACTGAAGCTTTCTTT.

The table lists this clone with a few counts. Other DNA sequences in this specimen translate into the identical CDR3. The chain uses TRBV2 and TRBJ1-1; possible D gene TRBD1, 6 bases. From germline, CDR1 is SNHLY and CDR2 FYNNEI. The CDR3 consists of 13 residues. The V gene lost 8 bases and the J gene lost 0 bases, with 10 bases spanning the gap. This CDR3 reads CASSTGVNTEAFF. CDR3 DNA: TGTGCCAGCTCGACAGGAGTGAACACTGAAGCTTTCTTT.

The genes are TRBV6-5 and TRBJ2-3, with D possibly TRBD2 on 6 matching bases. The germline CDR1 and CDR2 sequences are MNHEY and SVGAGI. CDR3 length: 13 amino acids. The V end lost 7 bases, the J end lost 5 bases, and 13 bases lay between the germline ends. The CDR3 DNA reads TGTGCCAGCAAGCGGAGGGATGGAGATACGCAGTATTTT. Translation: CASKRRDGDTQYF.

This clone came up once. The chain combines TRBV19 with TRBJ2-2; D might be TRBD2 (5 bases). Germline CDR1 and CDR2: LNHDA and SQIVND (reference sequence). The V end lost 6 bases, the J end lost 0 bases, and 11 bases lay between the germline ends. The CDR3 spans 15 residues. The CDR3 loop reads CASSKRGANTGELFF. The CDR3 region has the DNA TGTGCCAGTAGCAAACGGGGAGCGAACACCGGGGAGCTGTTTTTT.

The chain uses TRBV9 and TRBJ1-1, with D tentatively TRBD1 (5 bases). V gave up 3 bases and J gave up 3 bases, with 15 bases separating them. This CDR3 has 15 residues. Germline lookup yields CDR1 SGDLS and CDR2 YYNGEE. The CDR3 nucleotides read TGTGCCAGCAGCGGAGCGGGGTTAGGGGACACTGAAGCTTTCTTT. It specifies CASSGAGLGDTEAFF.

The CDR3: CASSYSAGGHNEQFF. The CDR3 bases are TGTGCCAGCAGTTACTCAGCAGGGGGCCACAATGAGCAGTTCTTC. This chain uses TRBV6-5 with TRBJ2-1; TRBD1 agrees at 8 bases. This CDR3 is 15 amino acids long. Trimming removed 0 bases from V and 5 bases from J; junction bases left unmatched: 3. Germline lookup yields CDR1 MNHEY and CDR2 SVGAGI.

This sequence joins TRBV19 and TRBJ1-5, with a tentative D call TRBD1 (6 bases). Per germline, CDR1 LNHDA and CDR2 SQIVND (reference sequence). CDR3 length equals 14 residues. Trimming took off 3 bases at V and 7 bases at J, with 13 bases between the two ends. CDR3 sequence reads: CASSIGGARQPQHF. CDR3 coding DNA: TGTGCCAGTAGTATTGGGGGGGCGAGGCAGCCCCAGCATTTT.

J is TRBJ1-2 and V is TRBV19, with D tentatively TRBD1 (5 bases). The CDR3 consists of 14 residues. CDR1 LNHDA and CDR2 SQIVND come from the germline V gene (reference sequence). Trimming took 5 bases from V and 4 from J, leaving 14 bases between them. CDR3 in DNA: TGTGCCAGTAGTGCAGGGCCTCAAATCTATGGCTACACCTTC. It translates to CASSAGPQIYGYTF.

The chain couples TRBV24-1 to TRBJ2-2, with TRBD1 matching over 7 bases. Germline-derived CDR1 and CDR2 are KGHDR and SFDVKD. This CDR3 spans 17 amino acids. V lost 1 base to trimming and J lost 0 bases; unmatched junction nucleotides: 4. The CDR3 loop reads CATSDFRQGANTGELFF. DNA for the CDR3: TGTGCCACCAGTGATTTTCGGCAGGGGGCGAACACCGGGGAGCTGTTTTTT.

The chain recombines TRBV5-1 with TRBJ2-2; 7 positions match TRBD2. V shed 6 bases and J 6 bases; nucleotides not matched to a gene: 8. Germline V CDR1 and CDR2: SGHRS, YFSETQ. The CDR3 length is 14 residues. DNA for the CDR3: TGCGCCAGCAAAGTGATGGCGGGGGCCGGGGAGCTGTTTTTT. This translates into CASKVMAGAGELFF.

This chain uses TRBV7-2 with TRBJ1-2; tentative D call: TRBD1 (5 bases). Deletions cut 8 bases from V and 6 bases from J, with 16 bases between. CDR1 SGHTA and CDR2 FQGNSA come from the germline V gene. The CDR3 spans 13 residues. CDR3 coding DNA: TGTGCCAGCTTCCGAGTTCGGGGGGATGGCTACACCTTC. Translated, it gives CASFRVRGDGYTF.

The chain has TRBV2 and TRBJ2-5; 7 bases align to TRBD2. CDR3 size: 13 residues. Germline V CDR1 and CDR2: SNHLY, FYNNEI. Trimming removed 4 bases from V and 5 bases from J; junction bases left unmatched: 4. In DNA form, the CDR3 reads TGTGCCAGCAGTGGAGGGAGGGAGGAGACCCAGTACTTC. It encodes CASSGGREETQYF.

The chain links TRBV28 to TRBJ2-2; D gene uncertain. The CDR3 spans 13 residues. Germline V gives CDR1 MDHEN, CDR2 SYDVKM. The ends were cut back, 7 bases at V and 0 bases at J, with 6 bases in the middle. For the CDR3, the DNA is TGTGCCAGCATGTCTACGAACACCGGGGAGCTGTTTTTT. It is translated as CASMSTNTGELFF. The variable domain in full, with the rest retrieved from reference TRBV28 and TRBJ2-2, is DVKVTQSSRYLVKRTGEKVFLECVQDMDHENMFWYRQDPGLGLRLIYFSYDVKMKEKGDIPEGYSVSREKKERFSLILESASTNQTSMYLCASMSTNTGELFFGEGSRLTVL.

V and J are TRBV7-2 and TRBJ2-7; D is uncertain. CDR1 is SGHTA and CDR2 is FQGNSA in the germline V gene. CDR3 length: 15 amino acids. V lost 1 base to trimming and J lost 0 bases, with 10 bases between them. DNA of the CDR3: TGTGCCAGCAGCTTAGGAAGGTGGAGCTCCTACGAGCAGTACTTC. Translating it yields CASSLGRWSSYEQYF.

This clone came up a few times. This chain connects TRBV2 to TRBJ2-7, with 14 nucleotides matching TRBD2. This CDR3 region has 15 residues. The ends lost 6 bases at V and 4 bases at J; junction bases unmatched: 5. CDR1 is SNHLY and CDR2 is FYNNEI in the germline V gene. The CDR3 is CASRRTSGRTYEQYF. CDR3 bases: TGTGCCAGCAGAAGGACTAGCGGGAGGACGTACGAGCAGTACTTC.

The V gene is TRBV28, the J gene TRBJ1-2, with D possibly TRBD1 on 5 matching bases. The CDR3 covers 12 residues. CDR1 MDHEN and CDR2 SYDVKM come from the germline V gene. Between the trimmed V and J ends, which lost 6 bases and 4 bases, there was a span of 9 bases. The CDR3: CASRGGLYGYTF. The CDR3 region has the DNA TGTGCCAGCAGGGGGGGTCTCTATGGCTACACCTTC.

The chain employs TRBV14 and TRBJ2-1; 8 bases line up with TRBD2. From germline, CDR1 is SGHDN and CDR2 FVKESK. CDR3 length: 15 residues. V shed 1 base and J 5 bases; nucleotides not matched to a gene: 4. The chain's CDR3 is CASSQAAGVNNEQFF. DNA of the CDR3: TGTGCCAGCAGCCAAGCAGCGGGAGTAAACAATGAGCAGTTCTTC. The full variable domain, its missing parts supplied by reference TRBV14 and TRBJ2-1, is EAGVTQFPSHSVIEKGQTVTLRCDPISGHDNLYWYRRVMGKEIKFLLHFVKESKQDESGMPNNRFLAERTGGTYSTLKVQPAELEDSGVYFCASSQAAGVNNEQFFGPGTRLTVL.

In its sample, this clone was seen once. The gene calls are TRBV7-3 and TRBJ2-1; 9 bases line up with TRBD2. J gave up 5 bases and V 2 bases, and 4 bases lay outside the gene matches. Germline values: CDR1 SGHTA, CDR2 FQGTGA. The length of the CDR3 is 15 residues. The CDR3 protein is CASSLGLAGNNEQFF. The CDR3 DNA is TGTGCCAGCAGCTTAGGGCTAGCGGGAAACAATGAGCAGTTCTTC.

CDR3 bases: TGTGCCACCAGTATTGCCACAGGGACTAGCGGGGTCTGGAATGAGCAGTTCTTC. As protein: CATSIATGTSGVWNEQFF. V usage is TRBV24-1 and J usage is TRBJ2-1; the match to TRBD2 covers 13 bases. CDR1 is KGHDR, CDR2 SFDVKD, per germline. CDR3 size: 18 residues. The V segment lost 6 bases and the J segment 7 bases; nucleotides outside the gene matches: 14.

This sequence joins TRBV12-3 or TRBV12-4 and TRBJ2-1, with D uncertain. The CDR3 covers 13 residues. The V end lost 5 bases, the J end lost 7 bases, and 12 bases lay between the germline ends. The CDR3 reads CASSLDSQNEQFF. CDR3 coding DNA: TGTGCCAGCAGTCTTGACTCCCAAAATGAGCAGTTCTTC.